Listed here are 19 T cell receptor beta chains from one sample, sequenced in a study of blood T cell repertoires in COVID-19. Some clones are missing from TCRdb's copy, which holds only in-frame ones; the method was immunoSEQ multiplex PCR. The sample lists under 200,000 clones; around 82% were seen once. Sequencing used peripheral blood. These receptors were taken from a man aged 60 to 75 who had recovered from COVID-19.

The chain has TRBV2 and TRBJ1-1; 7 bases align to TRBD1. The germline gives CDR1 SNHLY, CDR2 FYNNEI. The CDR3 has 15 amino acids. J was trimmed by 3 bases and V by 10 bases; bases with no gene match: 14. Here the CDR3 DNA reads TGTGCCATAACTACAGGGGTCTCTCCGGACACTGAAGCTTTCTTT. This codes for CAITTGVSPDTEAFF.

The chain uses TRBV6-6 and TRBJ1-1; D gene ambiguous. Trimming pared 6 bases from V and 10 bases from J, leaving 12 bases between. The CDR3 is 11 residues long. CDR1 is MNHNY and CDR2 is SVGAGI in the germline V gene (reference sequence). CDR3 sequence (DNA): TGTGCCAGCAGCCCATTACTTGTAGCTTTCTTT. The encoded protein is CASSPLLVAFF.

This chain uses TRBV25-1 with TRBJ1-3; the D is unclear. This CDR3 is built from 14 residues. Trimming cost V 2 bases and J 1 base, with 6 bases left between them. The germline V gene has CDR1 MGHDK and CDR2 SYGVNS. This CDR3 is CASSEVGSGNTIYF. CDR3 nucleotides: TGTGCCAGCAGTGAAGTCGGTTCTGGAAACACCATATATTTT.

The J gene is TRBJ1-2, the V gene TRBV11-2, with 8 bases identical to TRBD1. Trimming cost V 5 bases and J 0 bases; bases outside gene matches: 8. The CDR3 is 16 amino acids. Per the germline V gene, CDR1 is SGHAT and CDR2 is FQNNGV. The CDR3 here is CASSKQGVIPNYGYTF. DNA of the CDR3: TGTGCCAGCAGCAAACAGGGGGTGATCCCTAACTATGGCTACACCTTC.

This clone was recorded at least ten times. The chain is built from TRBV3-1 (or the pseudogene TRBV3-2) and TRBJ2-7; maybe TRBD2 (5 bases). The CDR3 has 11 amino acids. CDR1 is LGHDT and CDR2 is YNNKEL in the germline V gene (reference sequence). V was cut by 1 base and J by 9 bases, with 7 bases left in between. CDR3 DNA: TGTGCCAGCAGCCAAGGGGAGCTGCAGTACTTC. Translation: CASSQGELQYF.

The CDR3 is CASSKASPSCRGYYEQYF. The CDR3 nucleotides read TGTGCCAGCAGCAAAGCCTCGCCGAGTTGTCGGGGGTACTACGAGCAGTACTTC. The chain links TRBV21-1 to TRBJ2-7; no DNA check was done on the table's D call, TRBD2. TRBV21-1 is recorded as a pseudogene. The length of the CDR3 is 18 residues.

The chain joins TRBV14 to TRBJ2-7; tentatively, D is TRBD1 (6 bases). Germline CDR1 SGHDN, CDR2 FVKESK. The CDR3 spans 15 residues. The V gene lost 1 base and the J gene lost 6 bases, with 16 bases spanning the gap. The chain's CDR3 is CASSQVIAGVGEQYF. The CDR3 DNA is TGTGCCAGCAGCCAAGTAATTGCAGGGGTGGGCGAGCAGTACTTC.

The J gene is TRBJ2-5, the V gene TRBV5-1, with D maybe TRBD2 (5 bases). Germline-derived CDR1 and CDR2 are SGHRS and YFSETQ. V was pared by 2 bases and J by 2 bases, with 13 bases between. The CDR3 sequence is 15 residues long. The CDR3 protein is CASSLRASGQETQYF. CDR3 sequence (DNA): TGCGCCAGCAGCTTAAGGGCTTCGGGGCAAGAGACCCAGTACTTC.

This chain links TRBV5-1 with TRBJ2-1; possible D gene TRBD2, 5 bases. The germline V and J ends were trimmed by 4 bases and 5 bases, with 13 bases remaining between them. The CDR3 loop spans 14 amino acids. CDR1 is SGHRS and CDR2 is YFSETQ in the germline V gene. The CDR3 DNA reads as TGCGCCAGCAGCCCCTGGACGGGGAACAATGAGCAGTTCTTC. Protein: CASSPWTGNNEQFF.

The CDR3 region has the DNA TGCGCCAGCAGTGAGTCAGTTCTAGGGGCCGGGGCCAACGTCCTGACTTTC. This gives the protein CASSESVLGAGANVLTF. The chain couples TRBV10-1 to TRBJ2-6; TRBD1 is a possible D gene (5 bases). V was clipped by 0 bases and J by 4 bases, with 13 bases between them. In germline, CDR1 is WNHNN, CDR2 SYGVQD (reference sequence). CDR3 length: 17 residues.

This chain uses TRBV7-9 with TRBJ1-2; no reliable D call. This CDR3 has 15 residues. Germline V CDR1 and CDR2: SEHNR, FQNEAQ (reference sequence). Trimming took off 3 bases at V and 4 bases at J, with 15 bases between the two ends. The CDR3 DNA reads TGTGCCAGCAGCTTGCCGTCGGGGTTGTTCTATGGCTACACCTTC. Its protein product is CASSLPSGLFYGYTF.

The V gene is TRBV6-5, the J gene TRBJ2-7; 7 nucleotides align to TRBD1. Germline V gene sequence: CDR1 MNHEY, CDR2 SVGAGI. The ends lost 2 bases at V and 0 bases at J; junction bases unmatched: 7. CDR3 length: 16 amino acids. This CDR3 is CASSYTTDRYSYEQYF. DNA of the CDR3: TGTGCCAGCAGTTACACTACGGACAGGTACTCCTACGAGCAGTACTTC.

This clone was seen a handful of times. This chain joins TRBV6-5 and TRBJ1-3; 7 nucleotides agree with TRBD1. CDR1 and CDR2 from the germline V gene are MNHEY and SVGAGI. The CDR3 loop spans 14 amino acids. Unmatched junction bases numbered 5, after V lost 4 bases and J lost 5 bases. CDR3 residues: CASSSGQWRNTIYF. CDR3 sequence (DNA): TGTGCCAGCAGTTCGGGACAGTGGAGAAACACCATATATTTT.

The chain couples TRBV6-2 or TRBV6-3 to TRBJ2-3; 8 bases are a match to TRBD2. CDR3 length: 15 amino acids. Unmatched junction bases numbered 7, after V lost 5 bases and J lost 3 bases. Germline CDR1 and CDR2: MNHEY and SVGEGT. CDR3: CASSGAGDPTDTQYF. In DNA, the CDR3 is TGTGCCAGCAGTGGAGCGGGGGACCCGACAGATACGCAGTATTTT.

The V gene is TRBV13, the J gene TRBJ2-1; 7 bases are a match to TRBD2. This CDR3 comprises 14 residues. The V gene end was trimmed by 4 bases and the J gene end by 6 bases; junction bases not matched to a gene: 6. CDR1 and CDR2 (germline): PRHDT, FYEKMQ (reference sequence). The CDR3 here is CASSSSGGVNEQFF. CDR3 nucleotides: TGTGCCAGCAGCTCTTCGGGGGGAGTCAATGAGCAGTTCTTC. Variable domain in full (rest from reference TRBV13 and TRBJ2-1): AAGVIQSPRHLIKEKRETATLKCYPIPRHDTVYWYQQGPGQDPQFLISFYEKMQSDKGSIPDRFSAQQFSDYHSELNMSSLELGDSALYFCASSSSGGVNEQFFGPGTRLTVL.

This clone came up once. This chain links TRBV4-1 with TRBJ1-2, with 10 bases fitting TRBD1. CDR1 MGHRA and CDR2 YSYEKL come from the germline V gene. CDR3 length: 15 residues. V was clipped by 1 base and J by 7 bases; unmatched bases: 6. The CDR3 reads CASSQGWDRGSGYTF. As DNA, the CDR3 is TGCGCCAGCAGCCAAGGTTGGGACAGGGGTAGTGGCTACACCTTC.

J is TRBJ2-2 and V is TRBV6-5; 9 nucleotides align to TRBD1. CDR1 MNHEY and CDR2 SVGAGI come from the germline V gene. The V gene end was trimmed by 2 bases and the J gene end by 7 bases; junction bases not matched to a gene: 5. The CDR3 extends over 15 amino acids. Here the CDR3 DNA reads TGTGCCAGCAGTTACGGGGACAGGGACCACGGGGAGCTGTTTTTT. Protein: CASSYGDRDHGELFF.

The gene calls are TRBV6-4 and TRBJ2-3, with 14 nucleotides matching TRBD2. From germline, CDR1 is MRHNA and CDR2 SNTAGT. CDR3 length equals 17 residues. V dropped 5 bases and J dropped 1; count of bases not matched to a gene: 5. This CDR3 is CASSYGLAGGGTDTQYF. The CDR3 bases are TGTGCCAGCAGTTACGGACTAGCGGGGGGCGGCACAGATACGCAGTATTTT.

CDR3 DNA sequence: TGTGCCAGCAGCCCTCTACCCTCCTACGAGCAGTACTTC. Translating gives CASSPLPSYEQYF. The J gene is TRBJ2-7, the V gene TRBV7-9; D unresolved. V lost 5 bases and J lost 0, with 8 bases in between. The CDR3 length is 13 residues. CDR1 SEHNR and CDR2 FQNEAQ come from the germline V gene (reference sequence).